The 28 T cell receptor beta chains listed next were all sequenced from one sample in a study of T-cell memory formation after mild COVID-19. TCRdb reanalysed the 5' RACE reads using MiXCR and keeps one entry per CDR3 protein. Here the sample spans 84,000 or so distinct CDR3 sequences, more than 11% being singletons. Material for sequencing was PBMCs or a T cell subset sorted from them (not recorded which). The receptor set was obtained from an adult woman who had mild COVID-19 (a few samples of this study predate the infection). Cell type and time point are not known.

In this sample, this clonotype turned up a few times. This chain connects TRBV4-1 to TRBJ1-6; TRBD1 matches 8 bases. The CDR3 is 17 amino acids. Trimming at V came to 3 bases and at J to 9 bases, leaving 13 bases not matched to a gene. In germline, CDR1 is MGHRA, CDR2 YSYEKL. CDR3 region: CASSQVGPGGVGSPLHF. CDR3 bases: TGCGCCAGCAGCCAGGTGGGTCCAGGGGGCGTGGGTTCACCCCTCCACTTT.

This clonotype was detected many times. The chain couples TRBV7-3 to TRBJ2-2; 8 nucleotides align to TRBD2. V dropped 5 bases and J dropped 3; count of bases not matched to a gene: 5. Germline V gives CDR1 SGHTA, CDR2 FQGTGA. The CDR3 length is 15 residues. The CDR3 spells CASSPGLGDTGELFF. The DNA for the CDR3 is TGTGCCAGCAGCCCGGGACTAGGAGACACCGGGGAGCTGTTTTTT.

This clonotype was counted between two and nine times. The chain combines TRBV5-1 with TRBJ2-7; tentatively, D is TRBD1 or TRBD2 (5 bases each). This CDR3 contains 15 residues. V lost 4 bases and J lost 3, with 17 bases in between. Germline CDR1 and CDR2: SGHRS and YFSETQ. The CDR3 protein is CASSLLPGPNYEQYF. CDR3 DNA: TGCGCCAGCAGCCTTTTACCGGGGCCTAACTACGAGCAGTACTTC.

This clonotype was found many times. CDR3 DNA sequence: TGCAGTGCCGCCCCCTTGAGCGGAGACTCCTACGAGCAGTACTTC. Its protein product is CSAAPLSGDSYEQYF. The chain carries TRBV20-1 and TRBJ2-7; maybe TRBD2 (5 bases). The length of the CDR3 is 15 residues. CDR1 is DFQATT, CDR2 SNEGSKA, per germline (reference sequence). V shed 6 bases and J shed 0 bases, with 18 bases lying between them.

V usage is TRBV9 and J usage is TRBJ2-1; D is ambiguous. Trimming pared 4 bases from V and 2 bases from J, leaving 16 bases between. Germline CDR1 is SGDLS and CDR2 is YYNGEE. The CDR3 consists of 16 residues. The CDR3 DNA reads TGTGCCAGCAGCTCAAGGACGGACCCGACCTACAATGAGCAGTTCTTC. It codes for CASSSRTDPTYNEQFF. Using reference TRBV9 and TRBJ2-1 for the parts outside the CDR3, the full variable domain is DSGVTQTPKHLITATGQRVTLRCSPRSGDLSVYWYQQSLDQGLQFLIQYYNGEERAKGNILERFSAQQFPDLHSELNLSSLELGDSALYFCASSSRTDPTYNEQFFGPGTRLTVL.

This clonotype was counted between two and nine times. The chain combines TRBV25-1 with TRBJ2-7, with D hard to call. V gave up 5 bases and J gave up 6 bases, with 8 bases separating them. The CDR3 has 11 residues. CDR1 and CDR2 from the germline V gene are MGHDK and SYGVNS. CDR3: CASSTLGEQYF. CDR3 sequence (DNA): TGTGCCAGCAGTACCTTAGGCGAGCAGTACTTC.

This clonotype has only a few counts. The V and J genes are TRBV3-1 and TRBJ2-2, with D perhaps given as TRBD1 or TRBD2 (6 bases each). Germline V gene data show CDR1 as LGHDT and CDR2 as YNNKEL (reference sequence). Between the trimmed V and J ends, which lost 4 bases and 6 bases, there was a span of 18 bases. The CDR3 is 16 amino acids. This chain's CDR3 is CASSPTGARGAGELFF. DNA of the CDR3: TGTGCCAGCAGCCCAACGGGGGCCCGGGGTGCCGGGGAGCTGTTTTTT.

The J gene is TRBJ2-7, the V gene TRBV2, with D perhaps TRBD1 (6 bases). Trimming cost V 3 bases and J 3 bases, with 15 bases left between them. Germline assignment: CDR1 SNHLY and CDR2 FYNNEI. The CDR3 length is 15 residues. Here the CDR3 reads CASSDMNDRFYEQYF. DNA for the CDR3: TGTGCCAGCAGTGATATGAACGACAGGTTCTACGAGCAGTACTTC.

This sequence joins TRBV11-2 and TRBJ2-1, with D maybe TRBD2 (6 bases). The V end lost 6 bases, the J end lost 4 bases, and 16 bases lay between the germline ends. CDR1 and CDR2 (germline): SGHAT, FQNNGV. CDR3 length equals 15 residues. The CDR3 protein is CASSSEGLVYNEQFF. CDR3 sequence (DNA): TGTGCCAGCAGTTCGGAGGGGCTAGTTTACAATGAGCAGTTCTTC.

This clonotype turned up a few times. The V and J genes are TRBV7-6 and TRBJ2-5; TRBD2 matches at 11 bases. Per germline, CDR1 SGHVS and CDR2 FNYEAQ. This CDR3 region has 17 residues. V was pared by 6 bases and J by 5 bases, with 14 bases of the junction left unmatched. The CDR3 region has the DNA TGTGCCAGCAGTTCCGGACTAGCGGGCCCTAGTGTGGAGACCCAGTACTTC. Translating it yields CASSSGLAGPSVETQYF. The full variable domain, rest sourced from reference TRBV7-6 and TRBJ2-5, is GAGVSQSPRYKVTKRGQDVALRCDPISGHVSLYWYRQALGQGPEFLTYFNYEAQQDKSGLPNDRFSAERPEGSISTLTIQRTEQRDSAMYRCASSSGLAGPSVETQYFGPGTRLLVL.

This rearrangement joins TRBV7-3 to TRBJ2-3; TRBD2 aligns across 9 bases. CDR3 length equals 15 residues. With V trimmed by 0 bases and J by 4 bases, 2 bases remained unmatched. The V gene's germline CDR1 is SGHTA and CDR2 FQGTGA. The CDR3: CASSLTGGGADTQYF. Written as DNA, the CDR3 is TGTGCCAGCAGCTTAACAGGCGGGGGGGCAGATACGCAGTATTTT.

This clonotype was detected only a few times. V and J are TRBV6-6 and TRBJ2-3; a weak D match, TRBD2 (7 bases). Germline V gene lookup returns CDR1 MNHNY and CDR2 SVGAGI (reference sequence). The CDR3 runs 13 residues. The germline V and J ends were trimmed by 7 bases and 6 bases, with 14 bases remaining between them. The CDR3 is CASNGGPGDTQYF. The CDR3 DNA reads TGTGCCAGCAACGGGGGGCCTGGGGATACGCAGTATTTT.

The chain joins TRBV11-1 to TRBJ2-3; the match to TRBD2 covers 8 bases. The ends lost 1 base at V and 0 bases at J; junction bases unmatched: 0. Germline-derived CDR1 and CDR2 are SGHAT and FQDESV (reference sequence). CDR3 length equals 15 residues. CDR3 protein: CASSLGTSSTDTQYF. The CDR3 DNA reads as TGTGCCAGCAGCTTAGGGACTAGCAGCACAGATACGCAGTATTTT.

V gene TRBV19 combines with J gene TRBJ2-7; D not certain. The CDR3 has 14 amino acids. Between the trimmed V and J ends, which lost 1 base and 3 bases, there was a span of 10 bases. Germline values: CDR1 LNHDA, CDR2 SQIVND (reference sequence). This CDR3 is CASSIGELGYEQYF. The CDR3, as DNA: TGTGCCAGTAGTATAGGGGAACTGGGCTACGAGCAGTACTTC.

J is TRBJ2-7 and V is TRBV29-1; 9 bases align to TRBD1. Looked up from germline, CDR1 is SQVTM and CDR2 is ANQGSEA. With 8 bases clipped from V and 7 bases from J, the junction kept 12 bases outside the gene matches. This CDR3 is built from 13 residues. CDR3 nucleotide sequence: TGCAGCATGAATATGGGACAGGGACAAGAGCAGTACTTC. This translates into CSMNMGQGQEQYF.

This rearrangement joins TRBV5-1 to TRBJ1-5; 9 bases agree with TRBD1. The CDR3 sequence is 15 residues long. V was pared by 4 bases and J by 2 bases, with 4 bases of the junction left unmatched. Germline lookup yields CDR1 SGHRS and CDR2 YFSETQ. CDR3 region: CASSTGQGGNQPQHF. The DNA of the CDR3 is TGCGCCAGCAGCACGGGACAGGGAGGCAATCAGCCCCAGCATTTT.

This sequence joins TRBV7-3 and TRBJ2-5; 7 bases match TRBD2. The length of the CDR3 is 14 residues. The ends lost 0 bases at V and 5 bases at J; junction bases unmatched: 3. The germline V gene has CDR1 SGHTA and CDR2 FQGTGA. CDR3 sequence reads: CASSLTGGPETQYF. CDR3 coding DNA: TGTGCCAGCAGCTTAACGGGAGGGCCTGAGACCCAGTACTTC.

Many counts were recorded for this clonotype. The V gene is TRBV3-1, the J gene TRBJ2-1, with D perhaps TRBD2 (6 bases). Germline V lookup: CDR1 LGHDT, CDR2 YNNKEL (reference sequence). The V end lost 0 bases, the J end lost 8 bases, and 8 bases lay between the germline ends. This CDR3 is 13 amino acids long. The CDR3 here is CASSQDWGDEQFF. CDR3 sequence (DNA): TGTGCCAGCAGCCAAGATTGGGGGGATGAGCAGTTCTTC.

The CDR3 protein is CASSLAVDNYGYTF. The CDR3 DNA is TGTGCCAGCAGCTTAGCGGTCGACAACTATGGCTACACCTTC. The rearrangement uses TRBV7-9 and TRBJ1-2; no clear D. The V gene lost 0 bases and the J gene lost 2 bases, with 7 bases spanning the gap. CDR1 is SEHNR, CDR2 FQNEAQ, per germline (reference sequence). CDR3 length: 14 amino acids.

The chain combines TRBV6-4 with TRBJ2-1; 12 bases match TRBD2. Germline V lookup: CDR1 MRHNA, CDR2 SNTAGT. The CDR3 has 14 residues. With V trimmed by 10 bases and J by 9 bases, 10 bases remained unmatched. The CDR3 coding sequence is TGTGCCACCCGACTAGCGGGAGAGCTAGGTGAGCAGTTCTTC. Encoded protein: CATRLAGELGEQFF.

The chain joins TRBV25-1 to TRBJ2-1; 12 bases line up with TRBD2. V trimming: 7 bases; J trimming: 2 bases; junction bases outside the gene matches: 6. The CDR3 has 16 residues. Germline CDR1 is MGHDK and CDR2 is SYGVNS. CDR3 region: CASTSRTSGAYNEQFF. For the CDR3, the DNA is TGTGCCAGCACCTCGAGGACTAGCGGGGCCTACAATGAGCAGTTCTTC.

This clonotype showed up just a few times. This chain uses TRBV20-1 with TRBJ2-1, with 8 nucleotides matching TRBD2. V lost 2 bases, J lost 5 bases, and 8 bases stayed unmatched. Germline loops: CDR1 DFQATT, CDR2 SNEGSKA (reference sequence). There are 15 residues in the CDR3. CDR3 region: CSARQGTRGDNEQFF. The CDR3, as DNA: TGCAGTGCTAGACAAGGGACTAGGGGAGACAATGAGCAGTTCTTC.

This clonotype was recorded a few times. The chain is built from TRBV12-3 or TRBV12-4 and TRBJ2-5; D unresolved. The CDR3 runs 13 residues. V was shortened by 7 bases and J by 1 base, with 10 bases between the two germline ends. The DNA for the CDR3 is TGTGCCAGCAAAGGGCAACCCCAAGAGACCCAGTACTTC. This gives the protein CASKGQPQETQYF.

This clonotype has a handful of counts. V gene TRBV12-3 or TRBV12-4 combines with J gene TRBJ2-1, with 9 bases lining up with TRBD2. Trimming removed 4 bases from V and 0 bases from J; junction bases left unmatched: 7. This CDR3 spans 17 amino acids. The CDR3 DNA reads as TGTGCCAGCAGTTCCGCTAGCGGGGACAGCTCCTACAATGAGCAGTTCTTC. This gives the protein CASSSASGDSSYNEQFF.

The rearrangement joins TRBV29-1 to TRBJ1-1; D ambiguous. The CDR3 sequence is 12 residues long. Germline V CDR1 and CDR2: SQVTM, ANQGSEA. V was shortened by 5 bases and J by 0 bases, with 7 bases between the two germline ends. In DNA form, the CDR3 reads TGCAGCGTTCGAGACCTGAACACTGAAGCTTTCTTT. Amino acid sequence: CSVRDLNTEAFF.

The chain has TRBV7-7 and TRBJ2-5, with D perhaps being TRBD1 or TRBD2 (5 bases each). The ends were cut back, 1 base at V and 1 base at J, with 7 bases in the middle. In germline, CDR1 is SSHAT, CDR2 FNYEAQ (reference sequence). The CDR3 runs to 14 residues. In DNA form, the CDR3 reads TGTGCCAGCAGCTTAGGGGACGGCCAAGAGACCCAGTACTTC. Translated, it gives CASSLGDGQETQYF. Filled out from reference TRBV7-7 and TRBJ2-5, the complete variable domain reads GAGVSQSPRYKVTKRGQDVTLRCDPISSHATLYWYQQALGQGPEFLTYFNYEAQPDKSGLPSDRFSAERPEGSISTLTIQRTEQRDSAMYRCASSLGDGQETQYFGPGTRLLVL.

This clonotype occurred a few times. The gene calls are TRBV7-2 and TRBJ1-1; no definite D call. The CDR3 has 16 amino acids. Trimming cost V 5 bases and J 0 bases, with 16 bases left between them. CDR1 SGHTA and CDR2 FQGNSA come from the germline V gene. This chain's CDR3 is CASSPSAGPLNTEAFF. The CDR3 region has the DNA TGTGCCAGCAGCCCGTCGGCAGGTCCCCTGAACACTGAAGCTTTCTTT.

A few counts support this clonotype. The chain uses TRBV12-3 or TRBV12-4 and TRBJ2-2; TRBD1 is a possible D gene (7 bases). Trimming stripped 7 bases from V and 6 bases from J, with 12 bases between. CDR3 size: 13 residues. The DNA for the CDR3 is TGTGCCAGCACCCAGGGGGGTGCCGGGGAGCTGTTTTTT. Protein: CASTQGGAGELFF.